This TCR beta chain derives from a study of T cells in Graves' hyperthyroidism and ophthalmopathy. Findings and caveats of the study: Ophthalmopathy was distinguished from stable hyperthyroidism by 13 V-J signatures.

CDR1 is MNHEY and CDR2 is SMNVEV in the germline V gene (reference sequence). This CDR3 is 20 amino acids long. After removal of 0 bases from V and 0 bases from J, the junction contained 13 bases not matched to a gene. The TCR beta CDR3 regions underwent amplification using RNA transcripts as the source. The TCR CDR3 was amplified in a first-round RT-PCR using the HTBI primer set. Using its own MiXCR run on the multiplex PCR reads, TCRdb lists one record per CDR3 protein. Of approximately 630,000 distinct CDR3 sequences detected, 15% to 20% appear once; the ten largest clones hold around 4%. No progression to ophthalmopathy during 18 months of follow-up defined stable disease. Exclusions: uncontrolled infection, other autoimmune disease, pregnancy, lactation. For the diagnoses, clinical symptoms, serum thyroxine and TRAb, thyroid ultrasound and orbital computed tomography were used. As concerns this clonotype: Antigen specificity is unknown.

The sample comprised blood. This rearrangement joins TRBV27 to TRBJ2-1, with 8 bases identical to TRBD2. This TCR was recovered from a woman aged 25 to 45 with Graves' hyperthyroidism. CDR3 region: CASSLSPRPTSASSYNEQFF. CDR3 nucleotide sequence: TGTGCCAGCAGTTTATCTCCTCGGCCGACTAGCGCGAGCTCCTACAATGAGCAGTTCTTC.